This T cell receptor beta chain was observed in a study of a mutant IDH1 vaccine in newly diagnosed glioma. Across the study: With temozolomide cycles, or 4-6 weeks after radiotherapy alone, vaccination was started. Therapy received beforehand was radiotherapy, temozolomide, or both, with most patients given both.

Time point noted: week 5, during vaccination. It was 300 ug of mutant IDH1 20-mer peptide that made up each vaccine dose, given with topical imiquimod. Libraries were prepared by immunoSEQ multiplex PCR; TCRdb keeps only in-frame clonotypes and omits some of them. The table lists tens of thousands of clones, around 80% of them singletons, with 6.5% to 9% in the top ten. CDR3 length: 18 amino acids. Looked up from germline, CDR1 is SGHTA and CDR2 is FQGNSA. V lost 5 bases, J lost 1 base, and 14 bases stayed unmatched. In its sample, this clone was seen a few times. Its antigen is unidentified. The clonotype comes from a woman between 50 and 59 years old with glioma. This chain links TRBV7-2 with TRBJ2-7, with 10 bases lining up with TRBD2. Sequences were derived from PBMCs, sampled from a glioma patient whose treatment included an IDH1 peptide vaccine. The CDR3 region has the DNA TGTGCCAGCAGCCCAAAGCGGGGGGGCCCGGGGTTTTCCTACGAGCAGTACTTC. Translation: CASSPKRGGPGFSYEQYF.